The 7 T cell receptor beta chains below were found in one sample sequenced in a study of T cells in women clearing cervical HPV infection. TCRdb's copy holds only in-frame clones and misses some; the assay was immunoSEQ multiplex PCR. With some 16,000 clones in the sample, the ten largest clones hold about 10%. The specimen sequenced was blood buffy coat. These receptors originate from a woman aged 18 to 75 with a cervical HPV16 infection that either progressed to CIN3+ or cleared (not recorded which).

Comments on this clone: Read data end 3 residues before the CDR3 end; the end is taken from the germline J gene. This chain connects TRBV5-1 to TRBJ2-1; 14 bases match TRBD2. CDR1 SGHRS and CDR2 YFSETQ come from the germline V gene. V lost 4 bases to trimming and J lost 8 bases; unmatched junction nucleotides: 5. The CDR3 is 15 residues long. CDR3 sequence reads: CASSGGTSGGHEQFF. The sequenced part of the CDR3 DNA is TGCGCCAGCAGCGGGGGGACTAGCGGGGGCCATGAG.

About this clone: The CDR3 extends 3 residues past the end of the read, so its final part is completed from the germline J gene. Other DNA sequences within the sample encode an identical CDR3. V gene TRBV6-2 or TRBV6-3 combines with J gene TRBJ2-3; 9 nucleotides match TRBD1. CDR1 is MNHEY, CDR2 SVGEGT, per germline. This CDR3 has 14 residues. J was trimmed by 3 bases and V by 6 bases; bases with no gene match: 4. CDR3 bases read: TGTGCCAGCAGCCCGGGACAGGGTACAGATACG. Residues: CASSPGQGTDT. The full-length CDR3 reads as CASSPGQGTDTQYF.

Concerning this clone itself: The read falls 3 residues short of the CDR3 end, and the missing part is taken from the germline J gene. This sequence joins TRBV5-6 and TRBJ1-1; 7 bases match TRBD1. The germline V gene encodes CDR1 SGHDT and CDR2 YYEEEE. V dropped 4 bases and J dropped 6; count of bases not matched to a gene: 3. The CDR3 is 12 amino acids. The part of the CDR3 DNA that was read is TGTGCCAGCAGCCCTGGGACAGCTGAA. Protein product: CASSPGTAE. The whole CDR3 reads CASSPGTAEAFF.

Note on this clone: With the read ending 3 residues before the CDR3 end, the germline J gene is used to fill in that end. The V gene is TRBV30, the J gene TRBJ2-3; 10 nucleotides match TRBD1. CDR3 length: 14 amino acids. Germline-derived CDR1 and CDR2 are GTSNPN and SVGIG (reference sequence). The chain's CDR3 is CAWSPGQGNQPQYF. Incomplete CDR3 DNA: TGTGCCTGGAGTCCGGGACAGGGGAATCAGCCG.

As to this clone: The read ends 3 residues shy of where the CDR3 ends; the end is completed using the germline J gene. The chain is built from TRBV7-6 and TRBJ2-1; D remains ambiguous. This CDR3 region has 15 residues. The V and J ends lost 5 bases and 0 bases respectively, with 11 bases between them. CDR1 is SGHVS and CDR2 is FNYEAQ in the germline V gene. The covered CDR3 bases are TGTGCCAGCAGCCCAAACTCCCTCTCCTACAATGAG. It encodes CASSPNSLSYNE. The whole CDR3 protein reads CASSPNSLSYNEQFF.

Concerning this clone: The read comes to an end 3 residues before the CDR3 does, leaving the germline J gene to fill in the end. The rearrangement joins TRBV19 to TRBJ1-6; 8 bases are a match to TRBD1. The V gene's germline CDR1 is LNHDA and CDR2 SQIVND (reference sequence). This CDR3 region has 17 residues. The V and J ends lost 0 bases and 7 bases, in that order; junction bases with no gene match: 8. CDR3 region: CASSIDVSRQGNSPLHF. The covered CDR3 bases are TGTGCCAGTAGTATAGATGTATCCCGACAGGGGAATTCACCC. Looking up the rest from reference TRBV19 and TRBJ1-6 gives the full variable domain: DGGITQSPKYLFRKEGQNVTLSCEQNLNHDAMYWYRQDPGQGLRLIYYSQIVNDFQKGDIAEGYSVSREKKESFPLTVTSAQKNPTAFYLCASSIDVSRQGNSPLHFGNGTRLTVT.

CDR3 DNA (partial): TGTGCCAGTAGGGGACAGGGGGCGCATAGCGAA. Protein sequence: CASRGQGAHSE. The full-length CDR3 reads as CASRGQGAHSEAFF. This chain uses TRBV19 with TRBJ1-1, with 12 bases identical to TRBD1. The read comes to an end 3 residues before the CDR3 does, leaving the germline J gene to fill in the end. Germline V CDR1 and CDR2: LNHDA, SQIVND (reference sequence). The CDR3 runs 14 residues.